Listed here is a single T cell receptor beta chain. This clonotype has ten or more counts. Its antigen is not yet known. Per-nucleotide qualities are absent, and no much larger clonotype sits a single base away. The CDR3, cysteine through phenylalanine, is 16 amino acids long. CDR3 DNA is the only sequence kept; it has 48 bases, read in frame from the first base. Trimming removed 4 bases from V and 4 bases from J, leaving 18 bases between the germline ends. CDR1 is given as SGHRS and CDR2 as YFSETQ, both from the germline V gene. The data are from a study of T cells after yellow fever vaccination (dated by TCRdb to the late 2010s). Study-wide context: Libraries from fractions with low cell numbers were prepared with the SMART-Seq v4 Ultra Low Input RNA kit. To follow T-cell clones before and after both primary and booster YFV17D yellow fever vaccination, bulk TCR alpha and beta repertoires underwent longitudinal sequencing. The cohort comprised two healthy male donors, one aged 18 to 30 and one aged 30 to 40 years. Blood samples were taken at several timepoints before and after primary and secondary immunization, and bulk PBMC replicates and cell subsets were isolated.

The instrument was an Illumina NovaSeq 6000. TCR cDNA was synthesized by 5'RACE template switching, through which a universal primer site and unique molecular identifiers were introduced. cDNA synthesis was primed from both the TCR alpha and TCR beta constant segments. Libraries were amplified in two PCR steps, with sample barcodes and sequencing adapters added in the second step. Sequencing of libraries was done on Illumina HiSeq 2500 (2x100 bp) or NovaSeq (2x150 bp). The authors' pipeline ran thus. MIGEC was used to demultiplex reads and collapse the reads into UMI consensus sequences, and MiXCR was used for V(D)J alignment. Vaccine-responding clonotypes were identified with edgeR using replicate PBMC samples, with FDR below 0.01 and a log2 fold change above 5 up to day 15 being required. Each bulk clonotype received a CD4 or CD8 identity based on whether the sequenced CD4 or CD8 repertoire contained that clonotype at higher abundance. TCRdb reprocessed the public reads (quality trimming at Q25 with fastp, clone calling with MiXCR) and kept in-frame beta chains. Entries that share a CDR3 protein sequence are merged under the most common genes and DNA. The V and J calls follow TCRdb's processing rather than the paper's. The sample table holds about 340,000 distinct CDR3 sequences, of which approximately 4% were seen once. Of the sample, less than 25% falls within the top ten clones.

The paper's findings and limits, for the study overall: A small fraction of clonotypes appeared in both the CD4 and CD8 compartments, likely as a result of convergent recombination. The secondary T-cell response was weaker than the primary response but faster, peaking on day 5 instead of day 15. Most clones expanded after primary vaccination (approximately 95% of CD4 and around 89% of CD8) were re-detected after the booster, suggesting that broad memory maintenance occurred. Only a couple of donors were included in the study, so the extent to which the findings can be generalized is limited. FACS-sorted repertoires could contain abundant contaminating clonotypes from the bulk population, so computational filtering was required.

The sample's treatment or condition label, decoded: live attenuated yellow fever vaccine strain. At each blood-draw timepoint, two biological replicates of bulk PBMCs were collected. A standard Ficoll-Paque protocol was used to isolate PBMCs from peripheral blood. TriZol was used to extract RNA from bulk PBMCs, CD4 and CD8 fractions, and dextramer-positive and dextramer-negative fractions. This TCR was recovered from a man between 18 and 35 years old who received the YFV17D yellow fever vaccine. Recombination joined TRBV5-1 with TRBJ2-1, with the D gene uncertain. The specimen comprised PBMCs, sampled 5 days after the yellow fever booster vaccination. The DNA is as follows: TGCGCCAGCAGCCCGATTACCCGCCCTCTTTACAATGAGCAGTTCTTC. The translation is CASSPITRPLYNEQFF.